This T cell receptor (beta chain) came from a study of T cell responses to AZD1222 COVID-19 vaccine. Study-level findings and limits: Only a handful of AZD1222 recipients were seropositive at baseline.

This clone was recorded only once. As yet, its antigen is unknown. TCRdb's table, derived via immunoSEQ multiplex PCR, lists solely in-frame clones and lacks some. The sample holds 68,000 or so clones; around 83% are singletons and the top ten take around 10%. V was trimmed by 10 bases and J by 3 bases, leaving 10 bases between them. Germline loops: CDR1 ENHRY, CDR2 SYGVKD. This CDR3 contains 13 residues. Specimen: peripheral blood, collected on day 0 of AZD1222 vaccination. The chain recombines TRBV10-3 with TRBJ1-6; D gene uncertain. The origin of this receptor is an adult in good health. In DNA form, the CDR3 reads TGTGCCACCACAGTTGACTATAATTCACCCCTCCACTTT. Translation: CATTVDYNSPLHF.